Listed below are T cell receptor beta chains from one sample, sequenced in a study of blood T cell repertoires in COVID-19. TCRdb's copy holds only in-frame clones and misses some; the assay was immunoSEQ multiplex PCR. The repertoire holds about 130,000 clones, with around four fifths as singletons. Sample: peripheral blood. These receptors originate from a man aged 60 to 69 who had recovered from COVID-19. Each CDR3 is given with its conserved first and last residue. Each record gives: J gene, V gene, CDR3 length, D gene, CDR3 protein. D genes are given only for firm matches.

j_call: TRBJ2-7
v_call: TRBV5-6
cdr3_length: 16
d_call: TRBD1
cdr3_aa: CASSPHPGQGAWEQYF

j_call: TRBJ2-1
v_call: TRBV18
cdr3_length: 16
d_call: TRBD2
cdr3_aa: CASSPLAGSSYNEQFF

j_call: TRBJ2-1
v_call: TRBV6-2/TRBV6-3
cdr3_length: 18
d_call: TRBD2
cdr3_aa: CASSYGVAGATLNNEQFF

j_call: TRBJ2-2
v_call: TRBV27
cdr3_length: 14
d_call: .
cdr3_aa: CASRAAAFAGELFF

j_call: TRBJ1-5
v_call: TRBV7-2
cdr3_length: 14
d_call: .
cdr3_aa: CASGTSYSNQPQHF

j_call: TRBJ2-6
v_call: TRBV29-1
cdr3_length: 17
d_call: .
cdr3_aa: CSVALGSPVPGANVLTF

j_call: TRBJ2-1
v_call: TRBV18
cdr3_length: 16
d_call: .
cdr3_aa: CASSPPRSSFYNEQFF

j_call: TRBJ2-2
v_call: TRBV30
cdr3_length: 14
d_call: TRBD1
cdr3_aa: CAWYRGANTGELFF

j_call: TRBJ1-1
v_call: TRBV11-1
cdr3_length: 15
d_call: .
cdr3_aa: CASSSTLSMNTEAFF

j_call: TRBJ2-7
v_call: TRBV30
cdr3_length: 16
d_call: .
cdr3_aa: CAWSGTALPKRYEQYF

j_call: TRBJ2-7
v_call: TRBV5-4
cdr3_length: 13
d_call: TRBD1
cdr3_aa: CASSLQGAYEQYF

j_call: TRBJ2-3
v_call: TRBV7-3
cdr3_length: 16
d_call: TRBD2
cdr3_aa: CASSLDFSGGTDTQYF

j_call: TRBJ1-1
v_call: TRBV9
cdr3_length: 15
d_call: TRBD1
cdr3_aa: CASSPRQGANTEAFF

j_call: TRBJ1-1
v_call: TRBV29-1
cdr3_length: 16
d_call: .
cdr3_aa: CSVGPGGRGMNTEAFF

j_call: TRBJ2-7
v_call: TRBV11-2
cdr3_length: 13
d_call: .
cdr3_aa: CASSLAGSYEQYF

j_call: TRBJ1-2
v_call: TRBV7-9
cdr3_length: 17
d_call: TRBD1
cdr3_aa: CASSLTALGQGAGGYTF

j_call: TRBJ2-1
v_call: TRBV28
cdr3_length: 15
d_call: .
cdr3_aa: CASSLGGSFYNEQFF

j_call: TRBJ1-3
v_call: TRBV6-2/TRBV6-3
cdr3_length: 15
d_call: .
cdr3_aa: CASSYSRGTGNTIYF

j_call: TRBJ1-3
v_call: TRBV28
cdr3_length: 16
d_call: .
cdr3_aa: CASGTRQKPSGNTIYF

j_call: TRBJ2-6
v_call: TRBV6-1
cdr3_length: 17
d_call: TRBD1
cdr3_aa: CASSGHRGDSGANVLTF

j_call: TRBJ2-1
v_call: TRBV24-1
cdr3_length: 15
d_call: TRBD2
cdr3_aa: CATSDPSGTYNEQFF

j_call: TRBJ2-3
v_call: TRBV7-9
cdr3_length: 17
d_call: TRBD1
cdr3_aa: CASSSRVGQGVADTQYF

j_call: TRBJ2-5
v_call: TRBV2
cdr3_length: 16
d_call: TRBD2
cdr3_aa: CASSAWGGSDGETQYF

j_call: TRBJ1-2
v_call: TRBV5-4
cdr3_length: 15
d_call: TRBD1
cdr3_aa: CASSPDRATGYGYTF

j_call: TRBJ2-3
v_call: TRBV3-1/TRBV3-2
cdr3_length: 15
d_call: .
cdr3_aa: CASSQVYLSTDTQYF

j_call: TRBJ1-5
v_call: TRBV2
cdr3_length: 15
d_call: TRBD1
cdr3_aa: CASRPGTAINQPQHF

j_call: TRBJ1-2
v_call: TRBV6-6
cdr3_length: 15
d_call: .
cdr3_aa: CASSHQDPTNYGYTF

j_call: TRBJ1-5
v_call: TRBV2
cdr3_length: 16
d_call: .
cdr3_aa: CASSDGGAPGRQPQHF

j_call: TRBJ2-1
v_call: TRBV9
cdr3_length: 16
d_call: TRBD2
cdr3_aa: CASSTTPGLATNEQFF

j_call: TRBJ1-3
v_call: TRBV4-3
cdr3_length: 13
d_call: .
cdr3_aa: CASSQALRNTIYF

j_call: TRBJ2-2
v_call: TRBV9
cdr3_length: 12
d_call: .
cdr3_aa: CASSVAVGELFF

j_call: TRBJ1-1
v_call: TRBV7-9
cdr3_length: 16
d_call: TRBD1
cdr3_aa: CASSLPFTGGSTEAFF

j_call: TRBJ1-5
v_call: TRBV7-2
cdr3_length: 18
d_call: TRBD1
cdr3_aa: CASSLSRTGDYSNQPQHF

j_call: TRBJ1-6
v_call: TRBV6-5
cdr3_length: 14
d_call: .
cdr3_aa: CASRKVGDNSPLHF

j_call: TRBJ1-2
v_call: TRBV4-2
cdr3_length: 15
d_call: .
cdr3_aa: CASSSNRAINYGYTF

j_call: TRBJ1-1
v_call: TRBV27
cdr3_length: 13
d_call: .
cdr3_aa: CASRIFMNTEAFF

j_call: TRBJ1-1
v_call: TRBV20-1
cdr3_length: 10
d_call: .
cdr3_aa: CSALLPEAFF

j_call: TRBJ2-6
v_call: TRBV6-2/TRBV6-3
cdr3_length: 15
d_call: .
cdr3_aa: CASSRQFSGANVLTF

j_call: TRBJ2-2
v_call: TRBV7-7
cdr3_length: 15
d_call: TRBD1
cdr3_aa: CASSPGQGAPGELFF

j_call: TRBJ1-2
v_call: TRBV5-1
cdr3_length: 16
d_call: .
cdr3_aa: CASSPGQSEVGYGYTF

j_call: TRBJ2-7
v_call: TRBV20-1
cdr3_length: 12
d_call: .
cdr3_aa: CSASRPPRASDF

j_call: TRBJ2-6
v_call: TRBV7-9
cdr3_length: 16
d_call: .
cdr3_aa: CASSLDRAFGANVLTF

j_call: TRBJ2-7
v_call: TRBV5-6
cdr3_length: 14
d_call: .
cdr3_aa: CASSLLGGGYEQYF

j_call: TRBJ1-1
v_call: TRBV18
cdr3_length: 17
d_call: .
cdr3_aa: CASSPLSGAGMNTEAFF

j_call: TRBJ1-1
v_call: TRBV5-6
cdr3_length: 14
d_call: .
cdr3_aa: CASSLVASHDEAFF

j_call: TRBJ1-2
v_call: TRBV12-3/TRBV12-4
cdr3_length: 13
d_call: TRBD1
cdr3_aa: CASSQGQVYGYTF

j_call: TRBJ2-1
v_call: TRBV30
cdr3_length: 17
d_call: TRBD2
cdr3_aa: CAFSLGTSGRAGNEQFF

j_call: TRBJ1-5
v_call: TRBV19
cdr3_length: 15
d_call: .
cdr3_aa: CASSILGPPGQPQHF

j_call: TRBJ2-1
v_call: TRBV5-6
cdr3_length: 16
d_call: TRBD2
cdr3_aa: CASSPWGGSSYNEQFF

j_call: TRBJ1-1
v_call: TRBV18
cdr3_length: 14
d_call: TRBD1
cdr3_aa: CASSPETGVTEAFF

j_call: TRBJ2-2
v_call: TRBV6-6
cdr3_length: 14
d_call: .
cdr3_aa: CASIRGVNTGELFF

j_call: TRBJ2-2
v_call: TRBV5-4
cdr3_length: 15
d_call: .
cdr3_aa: CASSLDSQGTGELFF

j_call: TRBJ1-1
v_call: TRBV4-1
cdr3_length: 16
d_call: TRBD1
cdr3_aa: CASSQRGTGMDTEAFF

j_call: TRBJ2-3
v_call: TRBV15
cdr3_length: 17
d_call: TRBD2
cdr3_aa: CATSRLIAGPSTDTQYF

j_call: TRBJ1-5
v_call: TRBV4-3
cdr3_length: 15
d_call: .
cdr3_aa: CASSQEGGGNQPQHF

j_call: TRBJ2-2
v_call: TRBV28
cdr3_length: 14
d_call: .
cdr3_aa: CASSLGAANGELFF

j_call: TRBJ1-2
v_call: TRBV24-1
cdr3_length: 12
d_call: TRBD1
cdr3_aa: CATSGDRGGYTF

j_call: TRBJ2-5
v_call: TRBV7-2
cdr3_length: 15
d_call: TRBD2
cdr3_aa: CASSLRAGGRETQYF

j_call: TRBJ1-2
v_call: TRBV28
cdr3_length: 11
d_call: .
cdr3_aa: CASSSPGGYTF

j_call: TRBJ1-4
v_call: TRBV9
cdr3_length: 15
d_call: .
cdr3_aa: CASSVGSLANEKLFF